What follows are 32 T cell receptor beta chains derived from one specimen sequenced in a study of cytomegalovirus exposure and HLA in healthy donors. PCR employed 60 Vbeta and 13 Jbeta primers. Sequenced by immunoSEQ multiplex PCR; TCRdb stores in-frame clones only, minus some. The sample yields approximately 70,000 clones, just over 75% seen once. The sample consisted of PBMCs. The receptors stem from a man aged 45-65 years in good health and CMV-seronegative.

The chain employs TRBV5-8 and TRBJ2-7; weak D call: TRBD1 (6 bases). The CDR3 contains 16 residues. The germline V and J ends were trimmed by 6 bases and 5 bases, with 24 bases remaining between them. The germline V gene has CDR1 SGHTS and CDR2 YDEGEE. CDR3: CASTHTGFRAGDEQYF. DNA for the CDR3: TGTGCCAGCACCCATACAGGGTTCCGGGCCGGCGACGAGCAGTACTTC. Drawing the rest from reference TRBV5-8 and TRBJ2-7, the complete variable domain is EAGVTQSPTHLIKTRGQQATLRCSPISGHTSVYWYQQALGLGLQFLLWYDEGEERNRGNFPPRFSGRQFPNYSSELNVNALELEDSALYLCASTHTGFRAGDEQYFGPGTRLTVT.

This clone has a handful of counts. The gene calls are TRBV9 and TRBJ2-3, with 8 bases identical to TRBD2. Germline V gene lookup returns CDR1 SGDLS and CDR2 YYNGEE. Germline trimming cut 4 bases from V and 0 bases from J; bases unmatched to any gene: 4. The CDR3 extends over 15 amino acids. This chain's CDR3 is CASSISGASTDTQYF. CDR3 bases: TGTGCCAGCAGCATTAGCGGGGCTAGCACAGATACGCAGTATTTT.

This sequence joins TRBV6-6 and TRBJ1-2; 11 nucleotides match TRBD1. V shed 6 bases, J shed 6 bases, and the junction held 0 bases outside the gene matches. Germline V gene lookup returns CDR1 MNHNY and CDR2 SVGAGI (reference sequence). There are 12 residues in the CDR3. The CDR3 coding sequence is TGTGCCAGCAGGGGACAGGGGGATGGCTACACCTTC. Residues: CASRGQGDGYTF.

This clone was detected once. The chain is built from TRBV18 and TRBJ2-5; the D is unclear. The J call may be incorrect, as the DNA end agrees better with TRBJ2-7. This CDR3 is 16 amino acids long. Looked up from germline, CDR1 is KGHSH and CDR2 is LQKENI. The CDR3 is CASSPKASVKTYEQYF. The CDR3 coding sequence is TGTGCCAGCTCACCCAAGGCCAGCGTCAAGACCTACGAGCAGTACTTC.

This clone was seen a single time. The rearrangement links TRBV28 to TRBJ1-1; 7 bases map to TRBD1. From germline, CDR1 is MDHEN and CDR2 SYDVKM. The J segment lost 5 bases and the V segment lost 6 bases, leaving 6 bases of the junction unmatched. This CDR3 is 13 amino acids long. CDR3 sequence: CASSAQGWTEAFF. In DNA form, the CDR3 reads TGTGCCAGCAGCGCACAGGGGTGGACTGAAGCTTTCTTT.

V and J are TRBV28 and TRBJ1-1; 9 nucleotides match TRBD1. Germline V gene lookup returns CDR1 MDHEN and CDR2 SYDVKM. Trimming cost V 1 base and J 4 bases; bases outside gene matches: 1. This CDR3 is built from 14 residues. CDR3 coding DNA: TGTGCCAGCAGTTTATTGGGACAGGGCACTGAAGCTTTCTTT. Residues: CASSLLGQGTEAFF.

This clone has just one count. The genes are TRBV5-1 and TRBJ2-7, with TRBD1 as a possible D gene (6 bases). This CDR3 region has 14 residues. Per germline, CDR1 SGHRS and CDR2 YFSETQ. V lost 0 bases to trimming and J lost 2 bases, with 9 bases between them. CDR3 coding DNA: TGCGCCAGCAGCTTGGCCGGGACACCCTACGAGCAGTACTTC. This codes for CASSLAGTPYEQYF. The full variable domain, with the rest looked up from reference TRBV5-1 and TRBJ2-7, is KAGVTQTPRYLIKTRGQQVTLSCSPISGHRSVSWYQQTPGQGLQFLFEYFSETQRNKGNFPGRFSGRQFSNSRSEMNVSTLELGDSALYLCASSLAGTPYEQYFGPGTRLTVT.

The chain couples TRBV5-4 to TRBJ2-3; 13 nucleotides line up with TRBD2. J gave up 3 bases and V 5 bases, and 3 bases lay outside the gene matches. The CDR3 extends over 15 amino acids. CDR1 SGHNT and CDR2 YYREEE come from the germline V gene (reference sequence). Here the CDR3 DNA reads TGTGCCAGCAGGGGGACTAGCGGGACAACAGATACGCAGTATTTT. This sequence encodes CASRGTSGTTDTQYF. Using reference TRBV5-4 and TRBJ2-3 for the parts outside the CDR3, the full variable domain is ETGVTQSPTHLIKTRGQQVTLRCSSQSGHNTVSWYQQALGQGPQFIFQYYREEENGRGNFPPRFSGLQFPNYSSELNVNALELDDSALYLCASRGTSGTTDTQYFGPGTRLTVL.

The CDR3 nucleotides read TGCAGCGCAGGGACAGGATACAGCGAGCAGTACTTC. Translating it yields CSAGTGYSEQYF. The chain couples TRBV29-1 to TRBJ2-7; 8 nucleotides agree with TRBD1. Germline lookup yields CDR1 SQVTM and CDR2 ANQGSEA. V shed 7 bases, J shed 6 bases, and the junction held 8 bases outside the gene matches. CDR3 length equals 12 residues.

J is TRBJ2-7 and V is TRBV5-5; D perhaps matches TRBD2 (6 bases). Trimming pared 0 bases from V and 0 bases from J, leaving 10 bases between. The CDR3 runs to 15 residues. Germline values: CDR1 SGHKS, CDR2 YYEKEE (reference sequence). CDR3 region: CASSLVRGSSYEQYF. The CDR3 nucleotides are TGTGCCAGCAGCTTGGTGCGGGGAAGCTCCTACGAGCAGTACTTC.

This sequence joins TRBV25-1 and TRBJ2-1; a possible D gene is TRBD1 (6 bases). The ends were cut back, 3 bases at V and 6 bases at J, with 12 bases in the middle. The length of the CDR3 is 14 residues. CDR1 MGHDK and CDR2 SYGVNS come from the germline V gene. The CDR3 DNA reads TGTGCCAGCAGTGACACAGGGTACGGCAATGAGCAGTTCTTC. Translating it yields CASSDTGYGNEQFF. Drawing the rest from reference TRBV25-1 and TRBJ2-1, the complete variable domain is EADIYQTPRYLVIGTGKKITLECSQTMGHDKMYWYQQDPGMELHLIHYSYGVNSTEKGDLSSESTVSRIRTEHFPLTLESARPSHTSQYLCASSDTGYGNEQFFGPGTRLTVL.

This clone turned up a few times. The J gene is TRBJ1-5, the V gene TRBV19, with a tentative D call TRBD1 (6 bases). The germline gives CDR1 LNHDA, CDR2 SQIVND (reference sequence). The CDR3 has 14 amino acids. V was pared by 3 bases and J by 4 bases, with 10 bases between. DNA of the CDR3: TGTGCCAGTAGTATCTACAGGGCTAATCAGCCCCAGCATTTT. As protein: CASSIYRANQPQHF. Looking up the rest from reference TRBV19 and TRBJ1-5 gives the full variable domain: DGGITQSPKYLFRKEGQNVTLSCEQNLNHDAMYWYRQDPGQGLRLIYYSQIVNDFQKGDIAEGYSVSREKKESFPLTVTSAQKNPTAFYLCASSIYRANQPQHFGDGTRLSIL.

The genes are TRBV5-1 and TRBJ1-6, with TRBD1 matching 11 bases. V gave up 1 base and J gave up 6 bases; unmatched junction bases: 6. This CDR3 region has 17 residues. Germline CDR1 and CDR2: SGHRS and YFSETQ. The DNA of the CDR3 is TGCGCCAGCAGCTTGCTGGGACAGGGGGTAATTAATTCACCCCTCCACTTT. Translated, it gives CASSLLGQGVINSPLHF.

Remarks on this clone: One end of the junction fails to match germline, which may point to a read error. The chain combines TRBV9 with TRBJ2-4; TRBD2 matches 7 bases. The CDR3 is 13 amino acids. Per germline, CDR1 SGDLS and CDR2 YYNGEE. CDR3 region: CASSDEISGTKDF. The CDR3, as DNA: TGTGCCAGCAGCGATGAAATTTCCGGGACTAAAGACTTC.

J is TRBJ2-5 and V is TRBV23-1; tentatively, D is TRBD1 (6 bases). TRBV23-1 is assigned to the ORF class and has an uncertain function. This CDR3 is 15 amino acids long. Trimming left V 4 bases short and J 5 bases short, with 17 bases between. Written as DNA, the CDR3 is TGCGCCAGCAGTCCCAGGGGACCGGCCACGGAGACCCAGTACTTC. This sequence encodes CASSPRGPATETQYF.

The chain is built from TRBV23-1 and TRBJ1-3; no clear D. TRBV23-1 is an open reading frame whose function is uncertain. With 5 bases removed from V and 8 bases from J, the gap between germline ends came to 10 bases. The length of the CDR3 is 12 residues. Written as DNA, the CDR3 is TGCGCCAGCAGTGATACGGACTACACCATATATTTT. Translation gives CASSDTDYTIYF.

The J gene is TRBJ2-2, the V gene TRBV5-1; D not resolved. Germline-derived CDR1 and CDR2 are SGHRS and YFSETQ. The V and J ends lost 0 bases and 0 bases respectively, with 12 bases between them. The CDR3 covers 17 residues. The CDR3 is CASSLGHSATNTGELFF. The CDR3 nucleotides read TGCGCCAGCAGCTTGGGCCATTCTGCGACGAACACCGGGGAGCTGTTTTTT.

The V call is TRBV7-3, the J call TRBJ1-1; weak D call: TRBD1 (5 bases). CDR1 is SGHTA and CDR2 is FQGTGA in the germline V gene. Trimming shortened V by 2 bases and J by 3 bases, and 13 bases separated the two germline ends. CDR3 size: 15 residues. This chain's CDR3 is CASSLSPGMDTEAFF. The CDR3 bases are TGTGCCAGCAGCTTATCCCCAGGGATGGACACTGAAGCTTTCTTT.

The chain combines TRBV7-9 with TRBJ1-2; 8 bases fit TRBD1. The CDR3 is 19 residues long. V shed 6 bases, J shed 0 bases, and the junction held 18 bases outside the gene matches. Germline V gene data show CDR1 as SEHNR and CDR2 as FQNEAQ (reference sequence). The CDR3 sequence: CASSLGRDKLTGANYGYTF. In DNA, the CDR3 is TGTGCCAGCAGTCTGGGTCGAGACAAATTGACAGGGGCTAACTATGGCTACACCTTC.

The rearrangement uses TRBV28 and TRBJ2-7; 11 bases match TRBD2. This CDR3 has 16 amino acids. Looked up from germline, CDR1 is MDHEN and CDR2 is SYDVKM. The V and J ends lost 5 bases and 0 bases, in that order; junction bases with no gene match: 6. The CDR3 DNA sequence: TGTGCCAGCAGTCAAATTAGCGGGAGGGCCTCCTACGAGCAGTACTTC. It yields the protein CASSQISGRASYEQYF.

The chain employs TRBV27 and TRBJ1-6, with a weak D call TRBD1 (5 bases). The CDR3 is 15 residues long. The V gene lost 5 bases and the J gene lost 8 bases, with 16 bases spanning the gap. CDR1 and CDR2 from the germline V gene are MNHEY and SMNVEV (reference sequence). The CDR3 DNA is TGTGCCAGCAGTCGCCCGAGACAGATTCATTCACCCCTCCACTTT. It codes for CASSRPRQIHSPLHF.

This chain links TRBV6-1 with TRBJ1-4; tentatively, D is TRBD1 (5 bases). Germline V gene sequence: CDR1 MNHNS, CDR2 SASEGT. V lost 5 bases to trimming and J lost 6 bases, with 16 bases between them. The CDR3 totals 15 residues. CDR3 sequence (DNA): TGTGCCAGCAGTTCCCCGGCAGGGCTAGATGAAAAACTGTTTTTT. Its translation is CASSSPAGLDEKLFF.

This clone was detected only a few times. V is TRBV29-1 and J is TRBJ2-3; 7 nucleotides match TRBD1. Germline V gene lookup returns CDR1 SQVTM and CDR2 ANQGSEA. V was pared by 5 bases and J by 4 bases, with 6 bases of the junction left unmatched. The CDR3 is made up of 13 amino acids. CDR3 in amino acids: CSVSDRVADTQYF. DNA of the CDR3: TGCAGCGTTAGTGACAGGGTGGCAGATACGCAGTATTTT.

The chain links TRBV5-4 to TRBJ1-3; tentative D call: TRBD1 (5 bases). V lost 0 bases and J lost 4, with 11 bases in between. In germline, CDR1 is SGHNT, CDR2 YYREEE (reference sequence). The CDR3 runs 15 residues. The CDR3 spells CASSLETVIGNTIYF. CDR3 in DNA: TGTGCCAGCAGCTTGGAGACAGTAATCGGAAACACCATATATTTT.

The chain carries TRBV10-2 and TRBJ2-6; 7 positions agree with TRBD1. Germline CDR1 WSHSY, CDR2 SAAADI. Losses at the gene ends were 7 bases for V and 0 bases for J; bases not matched to a gene: 3. The CDR3 covers 15 residues. CDR3 sequence (DNA): TGCGCCAGCAAAGGACAGGCCTCTGGGGCCAACGTCCTGACTTTC. Its translation: CASKGQASGANVLTF.

The chain combines TRBV30 with TRBJ2-2; 11 bases are a match to TRBD1. V gave up 3 bases and J gave up 4 bases; unmatched junction bases: 4. CDR3 length equals 15 residues. Germline V gene data show CDR1 as GTSNPN and CDR2 as SVGIG (reference sequence). CDR3 sequence reads: CAWRGGQGVTGELFF. In DNA form, the CDR3 reads TGTGCCTGGAGGGGGGGACAGGGGGTCACCGGGGAGCTGTTTTTT.

The chain combines TRBV29-1 with TRBJ2-4; TRBD1 agrees at 8 bases. The V gene's germline CDR1 is SQVTM and CDR2 ANQGSEA. V shed 6 bases, J shed 1 base, and the junction held 2 bases outside the gene matches. The CDR3 contains 13 residues. In DNA, the CDR3 is TGCAGCGTGCAGGGGGCGGCCAAAAACATTCAGTACTTC. This translates into CSVQGAAKNIQYF.

V is TRBV19 and J is TRBJ1-2; D uncertain. The CDR3 covers 13 residues. The germline CDR1 and CDR2 sequences are LNHDA and SQIVND (reference sequence). Trimming left V 6 bases short and J 8 bases short, with 16 bases between. This CDR3 is CASSRRTEGGYTF. DNA for the CDR3: TGTGCCAGTAGCAGAAGGACGGAGGGAGGCTACACCTTC.

In nucleotides, the CDR3 is TGTGCCAGCTCAGATGGGACAGATTCGACTTCCTACGAGCAGTACTTC. It encodes CASSDGTDSTSYEQYF. V is TRBV18 and J is TRBJ2-7, with 7 bases aligning to TRBD1. With 5 bases clipped from V and 1 base from J, the junction kept 11 bases outside the gene matches. The CDR3 covers 16 residues. Germline CDR1 KGHSH, CDR2 LQKENI. Full variable domain (missing parts from reference TRBV18 and TRBJ2-7): NAGVMQNPRHLVRRRGQEARLRCSPMKGHSHVYWYRQLPEEGLKFMVYLQKENIIDESGMPKERFSAEFPKEGPSILRIQQVVRGDSAAYFCASSDGTDSTSYEQYFGPGTRLTVT.

The chain uses TRBV5-1 and TRBJ2-7, with TRBD2 identical over 7 bases. The CDR3 is 18 amino acids. CDR1 SGHRS and CDR2 YFSETQ come from the germline V gene. Losses at the gene ends were 1 base for V and 0 bases for J; bases not matched to a gene: 13. The CDR3 is CASSLSRIVAGSSYEQYF. DNA of the CDR3: TGCGCCAGCAGCTTGAGTAGGATTGTAGCGGGCAGCTCCTACGAGCAGTACTTC.

The rearrangement uses TRBV6-1 and TRBJ1-1; TRBD1 might be the D (5 bases). Trimming took 4 bases from V and 10 from J, leaving 13 bases between them. This CDR3 is 12 amino acids long. Germline V gives CDR1 MNHNS, CDR2 SASEGT. The CDR3 loop reads CASSGKGYGAFF. The CDR3 DNA follows: TGTGCCAGCAGTGGGAAGGGGTATGGAGCTTTCTTT.

The V and J genes are TRBV4-2 and TRBJ2-3, with TRBD2 identical over 7 bases. The CDR3 runs 15 residues. Germline CDR1 is LGHNA and CDR2 is YNFKEQ. The V and J ends lost 1 base and 3 bases, in that order; junction bases with no gene match: 4. CDR3: CASSQGDSGTDTQYF. CDR3 bases: TGTGCCAGCAGCCAAGGGGATAGCGGGACAGATACGCAGTATTTT.